The clone carrying this TCR beta chain occurred many times. The data are from a study of regulatory T cells in long-lasting Graves disease. Through Arm-PCR of CDR3 regions and iRepertoire HTBI primers, TCR beta libraries were built. One entry per CDR3 protein, called by TCRdb with MiXCR from the multiplex PCR reads. The repertoire consists of over 450,000 distinct CDR3 sequences, with 20% to 25% occurring once and the leading ten covering more than 6%. Regarding time point: persistent/refractory GD, antithyroid drugs over 5 years with positive TRAb. Isolated PBMC RNA provided the starting material for the TCR library. It was by American Thyroid Association guidelines that Graves' disease was diagnosed. The CDR3 has 14 amino acids. V shed 4 bases and J shed 5 bases, with 15 bases lying between them. The germline gives CDR1 MDHEN, CDR2 SYDVKM.

This chain joins TRBV28 and TRBJ2-7; weak D call: TRBD1 (6 bases). The sequenced sample was peripheral blood mononuclear cells (PBMCs), obtained when the disease was refractory, from a patient treated with antithyroid drugs. This clonotype was obtained from a female donor with Graves disease. CDR3: CASSSEQGTNEQYF. The CDR3 bases are TGTGCCAGCAGTTCCGAACAGGGTACCAACGAGCAGTACTTC. The whole variable domain, remainder taken from reference TRBV28 and TRBJ2-7, is DVKVTQSSRYLVKRTGEKVFLECVQDMDHENMFWYRQDPGLGLRLIYFSYDVKMKEKGDIPEGYSVSREKKERFSLILESASTNQTSMYLCASSSEQGTNEQYFGPGTRLTVT.